This entry concerns a single TCR beta chain. What this receptor recognizes is not known. No per-base quality is available; no much larger clone lies one base away. Patients with autoimmune disease history or receiving systemic immunosuppression were excluded from the trial. Peripheral blood for TCR sequencing was collected from all dose cohorts at baseline, on cycle 4 day 1, and on cycle 7 day 1. Samples were obtained from an open-label, multicenter, first-in-human phase I dose-escalation trial of ivuxolimab. Adults with locally advanced or metastatic melanoma, renal cell, hepatocellular, or head and neck squamous cell carcinoma were enrolled in the trial. Before TCR sequencing, CD4+ and CD8+ T cells were separately sorted from peripheral blood. These data originate in a study of OX40 agonist ivuxolimab in advanced cancers. Describing the broader study: Ivuxolimab, which targeted the costimulatory receptor OX40 (CD134), was an agonistic, fully human IgG2 monoclonal antibody. Intravenous ivuxolimab was administered to patients every 2 weeks at six dose levels: 0.01, 0.1, 0.3, 1.5, 3 and 10 mg/kg. Among the 50 to 55 dose-escalation patients, about 20 had hepatocellular carcinoma, about 15 melanoma, 9 renal cell carcinoma and 9 head and neck cancer. In the dose-escalation cohort, 70% to 90% of patients were male, and the mean age was roughly 60 years with a range of about 20 to 90. Prior anti-PD-1, anti-PD-L1 or anti-CTLA-4 therapy was permitted, and checkpoint inhibitors had been received by 40% to 50% of dose-escalation patients. Three dose-escalation patients achieved partial responses, one with hepatocellular carcinoma and two with cutaneous melanoma. The point of sequencing TCRbeta in the periphery was to test whether ivuxolimab changed TCR sequence diversity and drove clonal T-cell expansion. The paper describes the monotherapy dose-escalation part (N ≈ 52 patients) of the phase I trial of ivuxolimab.

To sequence the TCRbeta CDR3 region, genomic DNA was isolated from the sorted cells. TCRbeta CDR3 regions were sequenced using the immunoSEQ Assay. TCRdb limited this immuneACCESS table to in-frame rearrangements with V and J called. A share of clones is missing; checked studies link under half to unresolved V genes, and the rest is unexplained. In this sample the table shows around 19,000 clones, roughly 75% of which occur a single time. Together, the top ten hold approximately 26% of the sample. What the study reported, not specific to this receptor: After ivuxolimab, more expanded clones were found on average in CD8+ T cells than in CD4+ T cells. The antigen specificity of the clonally expanded peripheral T cells was not determined. In the 0.1-3.0 mg/kg groups, partial responders had among the lowest normalized peripheral clonal expansion, particularly in CD8+ T cells. At doses of 0.1 to 3.0 mg/kg, clonal expansion of both CD4+ and CD8+ T cells in blood was seen between baseline and week 6. Low levels of normalized T-cell clonal expansion were also seen in some nonresponding patients.

Germline trimming: 7 bases from V, 2 bases from J; junction bases outside gene matches: 9. The CDR3, cysteine through phenylalanine, is 16 amino acids long. Left in the record is the CDR3 DNA by itself, 48 bases read in frame from the first base. CDR1 and CDR2, looked up from the germline V gene (reference sequence), are LNHDA and SQIVND. The source material was CD4+ or CD8+ T cells sorted from blood, sampled in a trial of the OX40 agonist ivuxolimab. This clonotype was obtained from an adult with an advanced solid tumor such as melanoma, head and neck, liver or kidney cancer. Recombination connected TRBV19 to TRBJ2-3; TRBD2 aligns with 10 central bases. The DNA sequence reads TGTGCCAGTACCCAATCTACTAGCGGGAACACAGATACGCAGTATTTT. Translated, this is CASTQSTSGNTDTQYF.